This TCR beta chain appears in the sequencing data of a study of monozygotic twins with inflammatory bowel disease. Study conclusions and caveats: Versus healthy twins, IBD patients showed fewer clonotypes shared with others, especially with disease activity. What may have added variability to patient repertoires is that immunosuppressive treatments differed. There was no support for any single strong signal or clonotype associated with IBD.

It was roughly 3.5 ug of total RNA that each TCR library used. TCRdb reanalyzed the 5' RACE reads and collapses them to one entry per CDR3 protein, without DNA. Its clone listing holds 330,000 or so distinct CDR3 sequences. Germline assignment: CDR1 SGHTA and CDR2 FQGNSA. The CDR3 spans 16 residues. Comment on this clonotype: Antigen: not known.

This sequence joins TRBV7-2 and TRBJ1-1; checking the TCRdb D call of TRBD1 is not possible without DNA. Sequenced: blood. This TCR was sampled from a human donor with ulcerative colitis or Crohn's disease, or a healthy co-twin of an affected twin (not recorded which). This CDR3 is CASSWGLAGGMGEAFF. The full variable domain, in which reference TRBV7-2 and TRBJ1-1 provide the parts outside the CDR3, is GAGVSQSPSNKVTEKGKDVELRCDPISGHTALYWYRQSLGQGLEFLIYFQGNSAPDKSGLPSDRFSAERTGGSVSTLTIQRTQQEDSAVYLCASSWGLAGGMGEAFFGQGTRLTVV.